One sample yielded the 20 T cell receptor beta chains listed below, sequenced in a study of OX40 agonist ivuxolimab in advanced cancers. The repertoire was sequenced with immunoSEQ multiplex PCR; TCRdb's copy has only in-frame clones and lacks some. The sample includes about 35,000 clones, 80% to 95% of them seen just once. Source: CD4+ or CD8+ T cells sorted from blood, taken in a trial of the OX40 agonist ivuxolimab. Source of these receptors: an adult with an advanced solid tumor such as melanoma, head and neck, liver or kidney cancer.

This chain links TRBV27 with TRBJ2-1, with 9 bases identical to TRBD2. From germline, CDR1 is MNHEY and CDR2 SMNVEV (reference sequence). This CDR3 is built from 17 residues. The ends lost 0 bases at V and 4 bases at J; junction bases unmatched: 7. The CDR3 protein is CASSLSGSGRGYNEQFF. CDR3 bases: TGTGCCAGCAGTTTATCTGGTAGCGGGAGAGGTTACAATGAGCAGTTCTTC.

The chain joins TRBV5-8 to TRBJ2-1, with TRBD1 identical over 7 bases. The CDR3 has 15 residues. V shed 6 bases, J shed 6 bases, and the junction held 12 bases outside the gene matches. CDR1 is SGHTS and CDR2 is YDEGEE in the germline V gene. The CDR3 is CASIERQGSVNEQFF. The CDR3, as DNA: TGTGCCAGCATTGAAAGACAGGGATCTGTCAATGAGCAGTTCTTC. Together with reference TRBV5-8 and TRBJ2-1, the CDR3 gives the full variable domain: EAGVTQSPTHLIKTRGQQATLRCSPISGHTSVYWYQQALGLGLQFLLWYDEGEERNRGNFPPRFSGRQFPNYSSELNVNALELEDSALYLCASIERQGSVNEQFFGPGTRLTVL.

The chain recombines TRBV6-1 with TRBJ2-7, with 8 bases fitting TRBD1. In germline, CDR1 is MNHNS, CDR2 SASEGT. The V segment lost 3 bases and the J segment 12 bases; nucleotides outside the gene matches: 4. The length of the CDR3 is 11 residues. CDR3 DNA: TGTGCCAGCAGTGACACAGGGGGGTTGTACTTC. It translates to CASSDTGGLYF.

The V call is TRBV19, the J call TRBJ1-1; D gene uncertain. V was pared by 3 bases and J by 1 base, with 6 bases between. The germline V gene has CDR1 LNHDA and CDR2 SQIVND (reference sequence). CDR3 size: 13 residues. In DNA form, the CDR3 reads TGTGCCAGTAGTATGTCCGGGAACACTGAAGCTTTCTTT. The encoded protein is CASSMSGNTEAFF.

The V and J genes are TRBV18 and TRBJ2-5; D is perhaps TRBD2 (5 bases). The CDR3 runs 15 residues. Trimming removed 6 bases from V and 0 bases from J, with 14 bases in between. Germline-derived CDR1 and CDR2 are KGHSH and LQKENI. As DNA, the CDR3 is TGTGCCAGCTCCCTTCTGGGAGCGGACCAAGAGACCCAGTACTTC. This sequence encodes CASSLLGADQETQYF.

This chain links TRBV9 with TRBJ1-6, with D unresolved. The CDR3 has 14 amino acids. V was clipped by 0 bases and J by 7 bases, with 8 bases between them. Germline CDR1 and CDR2: SGDLS and YYNGEE. The CDR3 reads CASSVGVNNSPLHF. DNA for the CDR3: TGTGCCAGCAGCGTAGGTGTTAACAATTCACCCCTCCACTTT. The complete variable domain, with remaining parts taken from reference TRBV9 and TRBJ1-6, reads DSGVTQTPKHLITATGQRVTLRCSPRSGDLSVYWYQQSLDQGLQFLIQYYNGEERAKGNILERFSAQQFPDLHSELNLSSLELGDSALYFCASSVGVNNSPLHFGNGTRLTVT.

The chain recombines TRBV28 with TRBJ2-5, with 7 bases lining up with TRBD2. This CDR3 contains 10 residues. Per germline, CDR1 MDHEN and CDR2 SYDVKM. Unmatched junction bases numbered 5, after V lost 6 bases and J lost 13 bases. DNA of the CDR3: TGTGCCAGCAGGGGGGGGACTCTGTACTTC. Its translation is CASRGGTLYF.

This chain joins TRBV5-5 and TRBJ1-2; D remains unclear. From germline, CDR1 is SGHKS and CDR2 YYEKEE (reference sequence). V lost 4 bases and J lost 2, with 9 bases in between. The CDR3 has 13 residues. DNA for the CDR3: TGTGCCAGCAGCGTACCCCGGAACTATGGCTACACCTTC. Translation gives CASSVPRNYGYTF.

This chain joins TRBV28 and TRBJ2-1; no definite D call. The germline V and J ends were trimmed by 2 bases and 3 bases, with 11 bases remaining between them. Germline V lookup: CDR1 MDHEN, CDR2 SYDVKM. This CDR3 has 15 residues. CDR3 sequence: CASSLQSLVYNEQFF. The CDR3 nucleotides are TGTGCCAGCAGTTTACAGTCCCTGGTCTACAATGAGCAGTTCTTC. Supplemented by reference TRBV28 and TRBJ2-1, the full variable domain reads DVKVTQSSRYLVKRTGEKVFLECVQDMDHENMFWYRQDPGLGLRLIYFSYDVKMKEKGDIPEGYSVSREKKERFSLILESASTNQTSMYLCASSLQSLVYNEQFFGPGTRLTVL.

The genes are TRBV9 and TRBJ2-2; weak D call: TRBD1 (6 bases). This CDR3 contains 14 residues. Germline V gene sequence: CDR1 SGDLS, CDR2 YYNGEE. With 4 bases removed from V and 6 bases from J, the gap between germline ends came to 13 bases. CDR3 loop: CASSTQTGSGELFF. CDR3 sequence (DNA): TGTGCCAGCAGCACACAGACAGGTTCCGGGGAGCTGTTTTTT.

The V gene is TRBV6-1, the J gene TRBJ2-5; the D is unclear. The CDR3 covers 14 residues. Trimming took 6 bases from V and 2 from J, leaving 13 bases between them. CDR1 is MNHNS and CDR2 is SASEGT in the germline V gene. The CDR3: CASSGVPQQETQYF. In nucleotides, the CDR3 is TGTGCCAGCAGCGGAGTCCCCCAGCAAGAGACCCAGTACTTC.

This sequence joins TRBV19 and TRBJ1-2; D is uncertain. The CDR3 has 13 amino acids. V was pared by 7 bases and J by 2 bases, with 11 bases between. Germline-derived CDR1 and CDR2 are LNHDA and SQIVND (reference sequence). The CDR3, as DNA: TGTGCCAGTAACAGTGGGCTCAACTATGGCTACACCTTC. Translating gives CASNSGLNYGYTF. The full variable domain, completed using reference TRBV19 and TRBJ1-2, is DGGITQSPKYLFRKEGQNVTLSCEQNLNHDAMYWYRQDPGQGLRLIYYSQIVNDFQKGDIAEGYSVSREKKESFPLTVTSAQKNPTAFYLCASNSGLNYGYTFGSGTRLTVV.

In DNA, the CDR3 is TGTGCCAGCAGCGTCGGGACTGACGGACGTAATTCACCCCTCCACTTT. Amino acids: CASSVGTDGRNSPLHF. The V call is TRBV9, the J call TRBJ1-6; D may be TRBD1 (5 bases). CDR1 is SGDLS, CDR2 YYNGEE, per germline. Trimming removed 2 bases from V and 6 bases from J, with 15 bases in between. This CDR3 has 16 residues.

In regard to this clone: An end of the junction differs from the germline gene, which may be a read error. The chain employs TRBV6-1 and TRBJ2-7, with 9 positions matching TRBD1. Germline CDR1 MNHNS, CDR2 SASEGT. This CDR3 comprises 13 residues. CDR3 in amino acids: CASSEGLRTGANF. The CDR3 nucleotides read TGTGCCAGCAGTGAAGGGTTAAGGACAGGGGCAAACTTC.

The J gene is TRBJ2-2, the V gene TRBV5-1, with no clear D. The CDR3 is made up of 13 amino acids. Trimming took 0 bases from V and 4 from J, leaving 4 bases between them. CDR1 SGHRS and CDR2 YFSETQ come from the germline V gene. The CDR3 DNA reads TGCGCCAGCAGCTTGGGGGCCACCGGGGAGCTGTTTTTT. Its translation: CASSLGATGELFF. Using reference TRBV5-1 and TRBJ2-2 for the parts outside the CDR3, the full variable domain is KAGVTQTPRYLIKTRGQQVTLSCSPISGHRSVSWYQQTPGQGLQFLFEYFSETQRNKGNFPGRFSGRQFSNSRSEMNVSTLELGDSALYLCASSLGATGELFFGEGSRLTVL.

This clone appeared once. V and J are TRBV4-2 and TRBJ2-7; TRBD2 aligns across 9 bases. Germline V CDR1 and CDR2: LGHNA, YNFKEQ. The CDR3 runs 15 residues. Trimming took 2 bases from V and 7 from J; bases not matched to a gene: 9. The CDR3 sequence: CASSQQLAGGGEQYF. CDR3 nucleotides: TGTGCCAGCAGCCAACAACTAGCGGGTGGGGGGGAGCAGTACTTC.

The chain carries TRBV14 and TRBJ2-1, with D perhaps TRBD1 (5 bases). The germline V gene encodes CDR1 SGHDN and CDR2 FVKESK. The CDR3 length is 15 residues. The V end was cut by 0 bases, the J end by 7 bases, with 13 bases between. The CDR3 loop is CASSQDFGSGNEQFF. As DNA, the CDR3 is TGTGCCAGCAGCCAAGATTTCGGCTCAGGGAATGAGCAGTTCTTC.

J is TRBJ2-2 and V is TRBV6-1; D uncertain. CDR1 and CDR2 (germline): MNHNS, SASEGT. The germline V and J ends were trimmed by 6 bases and 5 bases, with 10 bases remaining between them. This CDR3 has 13 amino acids. The CDR3: CASSQDRTGELFF. DNA of the CDR3: TGTGCCAGCAGCCAAGACCGGACCGGGGAGCTGTTTTTT.

The chain uses TRBV11-2 and TRBJ1-3; D is undetermined. The CDR3 loop spans 19 amino acids. Germline V lookup: CDR1 SGHAT, CDR2 FQNNGV. The V end was cut by 4 bases, the J end by 4 bases, with 26 bases between. CDR3 residues: CASSSPWAGHEPTGNTIYF. CDR3 bases: TGTGCCAGCAGCTCCCCCTGGGCGGGCCACGAGCCGACCGGAAACACCATATATTTT. Together with reference TRBV11-2 and TRBJ1-3, the CDR3 gives the full variable domain: EAGVAQSPRYKIIEKRQSVAFWCNPISGHATLYWYQQILGQGPKLLIQFQNNGVVDDSQLPKDRFSAERLKGVDSTLKIQPAKLEDSAVYLCASSSPWAGHEPTGNTIYFGEGSWLTVV.

This clone was seen once. The chain uses TRBV19 and TRBJ2-3; D is unclear. The CDR3 runs to 16 residues. CDR1 is LNHDA and CDR2 is SQIVND in the germline V gene (reference sequence). V lost 0 bases and J 3 bases, leaving 13 bases between the germline ends. The CDR3 DNA is TGTGCCAGTAGTATAGAAGTTGGATGGGGAACAGATACGCAGTATTTT. Translating gives CASSIEVGWGTDTQYF.